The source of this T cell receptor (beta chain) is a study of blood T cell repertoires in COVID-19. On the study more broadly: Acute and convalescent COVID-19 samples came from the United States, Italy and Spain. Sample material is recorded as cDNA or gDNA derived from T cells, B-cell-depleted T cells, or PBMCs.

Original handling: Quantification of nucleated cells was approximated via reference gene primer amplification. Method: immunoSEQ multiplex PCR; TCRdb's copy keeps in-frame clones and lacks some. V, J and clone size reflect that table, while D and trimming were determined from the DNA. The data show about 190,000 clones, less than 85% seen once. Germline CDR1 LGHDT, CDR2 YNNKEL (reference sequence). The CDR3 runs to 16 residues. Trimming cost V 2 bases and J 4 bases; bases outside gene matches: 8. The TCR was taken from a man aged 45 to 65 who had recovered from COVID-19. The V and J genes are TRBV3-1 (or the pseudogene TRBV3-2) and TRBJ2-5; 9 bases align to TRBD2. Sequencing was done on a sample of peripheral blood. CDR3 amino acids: CASSQFLAGSGETQYF. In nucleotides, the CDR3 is TGTGCCAGCAGCCAATTTCTAGCGGGAAGCGGAGAGACCCAGTACTTC.